This T cell receptor beta chain originates from a study of OX40 agonist ivuxolimab in advanced cancers. The wider study: Patients achieving partial responses numbered three: one hepatocellular carcinoma case and two cutaneous melanoma cases.

Germline lookup yields CDR1 SGHRS and CDR2 YFSETQ. V shed 4 bases and J shed 5 bases, with 21 bases lying between them. This CDR3 is 16 amino acids long. Produced via immunoSEQ multiplex PCR; TCRdb's table is partial and in-frame only. The sample consists of about 50,000 clones, 85% to 95% of them appearing once. This TCR was recovered from an adult with an advanced solid tumor such as melanoma, head and neck, liver or kidney cancer. This specimen was CD4+ or CD8+ T cells sorted from blood, taken in a trial of the OX40 agonist ivuxolimab. The V call is TRBV5-1, the J call TRBJ1-1, with a tentative D call TRBD1 (6 bases). The CDR3 DNA reads TGCGCCAGCAGCCTTTGGGACACCTCCGAGGGGACTGAAGCTTTCTTT. This sequence encodes CASSLWDTSEGTEAFF.